This T cell receptor beta chain was recorded in a study of Ad26.COV2.S vaccination and SARS-CoV-2 variants. Across the whole study: Doses of Ad26.COV2.S were injected into muscle once or twice, 56 days apart.

Overall study results and limits: Placebo recipients and vaccine recipients were similar in non-spike TCR breadth. Responses of T cells in total may have been underestimated by the TCR breadth and depth analyses.

A word on this clone: As yet, its antigen is unknown.

Specified treatment: 15 to 20 received Ad26.COV2.S at low or high dose, single or two shots; several received placebo; per-sample allocation not given. The study sampled participants on day 63 after the first vaccine or placebo injection. A Boston adult aged 18-55 years was the donor. Profiling relied on immunoSEQ multiplex PCR, and the TCRdb table lists in-frame clones only, not all of them. The data hold 400,000 to 500,000 clones, with over 75% observed a single time. The V gene's germline CDR1 is SGHDT and CDR2 YYEEEE. The CDR3 consists of 12 residues. The V and J ends lost 1 base and 6 bases respectively, with 6 bases between them.

The chain has TRBV5-6 and TRBJ2-3; D remains unclear. The TCR comes from a person between 18 and 65 years old who received the Ad26.COV2.S COVID-19 vaccine or a placebo. Sequencing was performed on peripheral blood, taken in a trial of Ad26.COV2.S vaccine versus placebo. The CDR3 loop is CASSLITDTQYF. CDR3 in DNA: TGTGCCAGCAGCTTGATTACGGATACGCAGTATTTT.